The next 26 T cell receptor beta chains were all read from a single sample in a study of cytomegalovirus exposure and HLA in healthy donors. The assay was immunoSEQ multiplex PCR, and TCRdb's table has in-frame clones only and misses some. The table shows 110,000 to 150,000 clones, with 94% occurring only once. What was sequenced was PBMCs. These TCRs come from a man younger than 30 in good health and CMV-seropositive.

The genes are TRBV28 and TRBJ1-2, with TRBD1 as a possible D gene (6 bases). CDR1 is MDHEN, CDR2 SYDVKM, per germline. CDR3 length equals 14 residues. Trimming took 6 bases from V and 4 from J, leaving 15 bases between them. The CDR3 region is CASRRRGGLYGYTF. In DNA form, the CDR3 reads TGTGCCAGCAGGCGCCGTGGGGGCCTCTATGGCTACACCTTC.

The genes are TRBV2 and TRBJ1-5, with 11 bases identical to TRBD1. Losses at the gene ends were 8 bases for V and 6 bases for J; bases not matched to a gene: 6. This CDR3 is 14 amino acids long. CDR1 is SNHLY and CDR2 is FYNNEI in the germline V gene. CDR3 in amino acids: CASRPGQGVQPQHF. The CDR3 DNA follows: TGTGCCAGCCGCCCGGGACAGGGGGTTCAGCCCCAGCATTTT.

Remarks on this clone: The same CDR3 is also encoded by other DNA sequences in this sample. The gene calls are TRBV5-1 and TRBJ2-3; 7 bases align to TRBD1. V was clipped by 4 bases and J by 3 bases; unmatched bases: 2. Per the germline V gene, CDR1 is SGHRS and CDR2 is YFSETQ. The CDR3 extends over 13 amino acids. For the CDR3, the DNA is TGCGCCAGCAGCAGGGGGCGAACAGATACGCAGTATTTT. It codes for CASSRGRTDTQYF.

The gene calls are TRBV5-3 and TRBJ2-7; possible D gene TRBD1, 6 bases. TRBV5-3 is an ORF for which the function is uncertain. CDR3 length: 14 residues. Trimming pared 4 bases from V and 3 bases from J, leaving 14 bases between. The CDR3 loop is CARSQDRRVYEQYF. The CDR3 DNA sequence: TGTGCCAGAAGCCAGGACAGAAGAGTCTACGAGCAGTACTTC.

This chain joins TRBV2 and TRBJ1-3; D may be TRBD1 (5 bases). Germline V gene lookup returns CDR1 SNHLY and CDR2 FYNNEI. The CDR3 has 14 residues. V was clipped by 3 bases and J by 4 bases, with 10 bases between them. The CDR3 bases are TGTGCCAGCAGTGACCCAGGGTACGGAAACACCATATATTTT. This translates into CASSDPGYGNTIYF.

V and J are TRBV9 and TRBJ2-3, with 9 nucleotides matching TRBD2. CDR1 is SGDLS and CDR2 is YYNGEE in the germline V gene. The CDR3 runs to 15 residues. Trimming at V came to 4 bases and at J to 0 bases, leaving 3 bases not matched to a gene. The CDR3 region has the DNA TGTGCCAGCAGCCTTGGACTAGCGAGCACAGATACGCAGTATTTT. Its translation: CASSLGLASTDTQYF.

This clone has just one count. This chain joins TRBV4-2 and TRBJ2-3, with D perhaps matching TRBD2 (5 bases). With 4 bases removed from V and 0 bases from J, the gap between germline ends came to 11 bases. Germline V gene data show CDR1 as LGHNA and CDR2 as YNFKEQ. The CDR3 sequence is 15 residues long. The CDR3 DNA reads as TGTGCCAGCAGCCTCCGGACTCCTAGCACAGATACGCAGTATTTT. It codes for CASSLRTPSTDTQYF.

The chain employs TRBV5-6 and TRBJ1-3, with D hard to call. This CDR3 contains 14 residues. Germline V gene data show CDR1 as SGHDT and CDR2 as YYEEEE. V was pared by 2 bases and J by 5 bases, with 11 bases between. For the CDR3, the DNA is TGTGCCAGCAGCTTTGGTACACCGCGAAACACCATATATTTT. It specifies CASSFGTPRNTIYF.

This sequence joins TRBV5-1 and TRBJ2-7; TRBD2 matches at 14 bases. Germline CDR1 and CDR2: SGHRS and YFSETQ. CDR3 length: 16 residues. V lost 3 bases to trimming and J lost 0 bases; unmatched junction nucleotides: 2. The CDR3 protein is CASSWGTSGSSYEQYF. The DNA for the CDR3 is TGCGCCAGCAGCTGGGGGACTAGCGGGAGCTCCTACGAGCAGTACTTC.

This rearrangement joins TRBV6-1 to TRBJ2-3; tentatively, D is TRBD1 (7 bases). CDR1 MNHNS and CDR2 SASEGT come from the germline V gene. With 8 bases removed from V and 3 bases from J, the gap between germline ends came to 12 bases. The CDR3 loop spans 13 amino acids. CDR3 amino acids: CASQGGGTDTQYF. The CDR3 DNA is TGTGCCAGCCAGGGGGGTGGGACAGATACGCAGTATTTT.

The V gene is TRBV6-5, the J gene TRBJ2-1, with a weak D call TRBD1 (5 bases). The V gene's germline CDR1 is MNHEY and CDR2 SVGAGI. The CDR3 extends over 15 amino acids. Trimming took off 5 bases at V and 0 bases at J, with 11 bases between the two ends. The CDR3 nucleotides read TGTGCCAGCAGTGCGACAGAGACCTCCTACAATGAGCAGTTCTTC. It translates to CASSATETSYNEQFF.

CDR3 coding DNA: TGTGCCAGCAGCGTAGGTTTTCGTGGGGCACAGGGGGAAGGCCCTAGGGAGACCCAGTACTTC. Protein sequence: CASSVGFRGAQGEGPRETQYF. The chain recombines TRBV9 with TRBJ2-5; 8 bases align to TRBD1. Germline lookup yields CDR1 SGDLS and CDR2 YYNGEE. This CDR3 is built from 21 residues. V dropped 0 bases and J dropped 5; count of bases not matched to a gene: 24.

J is TRBJ2-5 and V is TRBV19; TRBD2 matches at 7 bases. V dropped 3 bases and J dropped 5; count of bases not matched to a gene: 9. The length of the CDR3 is 15 residues. Germline values: CDR1 LNHDA, CDR2 SQIVND (reference sequence). The CDR3 DNA reads TGTGCCAGTAGTATCGGAGCGGGGCGGGCGGAGACCCAGTACTTC. Its protein product is CASSIGAGRAETQYF. The full variable domain, with the rest looked up from reference TRBV19 and TRBJ2-5, is DGGITQSPKYLFRKEGQNVTLSCEQNLNHDAMYWYRQDPGQGLRLIYYSQIVNDFQKGDIAEGYSVSREKKESFPLTVTSAQKNPTAFYLCASSIGAGRAETQYFGPGTRLLVL.

This chain joins TRBV9 and TRBJ2-1, with 8 bases aligning to TRBD1. The CDR3 is 15 amino acids. Germline CDR1 and CDR2: SGDLS and YYNGEE. The J segment lost 7 bases and the V segment lost 2 bases, leaving 8 bases of the junction unmatched. The DNA for the CDR3 is TGTGCCAGCAGCGTTACGACAGGGGACTGGAATGAGCAGTTCTTC. As protein: CASSVTTGDWNEQFF. Combining the CDR3 with reference TRBV9 and TRBJ2-1 gives the whole variable domain DSGVTQTPKHLITATGQRVTLRCSPRSGDLSVYWYQQSLDQGLQFLIQYYNGEERAKGNILERFSAQQFPDLHSELNLSSLELGDSALYFCASSVTTGDWNEQFFGPGTRLTVL.

This chain links TRBV30 with TRBJ2-3; 9 nucleotides align to TRBD2. The CDR3 is 15 amino acids. V lost 5 bases, J lost 4 bases, and 10 bases stayed unmatched. Per the germline V gene, CDR1 is GTSNPN and CDR2 is SVGIG (reference sequence). CDR3 amino acids: CAWVLPAGGPDTQYF. The CDR3 DNA reads TGTGCCTGGGTCCTTCCGGCGGGAGGGCCAGATACGCAGTATTTT. Full variable domain (outside the CDR3, taken from reference TRBV30 and TRBJ2-3): SQTIHQWPATLVQPVGSPLSLECTVEGTSNPNLYWYRQAAGRGLQLLFYSVGIGQISSEVPQNLSASRPQDRQFILSSKKLLLSDSGFYLCAWVLPAGGPDTQYFGPGTRLTVL.

V usage is TRBV5-1 and J usage is TRBJ1-1; 7 bases agree with TRBD1. The CDR3 runs 17 residues. Germline CDR1 reads SGHRS; CDR2 reads YFSETQ. The ends lost 5 bases at V and 0 bases at J; junction bases unmatched: 13. Here the CDR3 reads CASRPGTADSMNTEAFF. Here the CDR3 DNA reads TGCGCCAGCAGGCCCGGGACAGCGGATAGCATGAACACTGAAGCTTTCTTT.

This chain uses TRBV5-4 with TRBJ2-1, with 8 bases that match TRBD1. This CDR3 is 13 amino acids long. Germline V gives CDR1 SGHNT, CDR2 YYREEE (reference sequence). J was trimmed by 6 bases and V by 4 bases; bases with no gene match: 3. The CDR3 loop reads CASSQTGANEQFF. CDR3 DNA: TGTGCCAGCAGCCAGACAGGGGCCAATGAGCAGTTCTTC.

The chain has TRBV19 and TRBJ2-2; 9 positions match TRBD1. CDR1 is LNHDA and CDR2 is SQIVND in the germline V gene (reference sequence). The CDR3 covers 14 residues. The V gene end was trimmed by 9 bases and the J gene end by 8 bases; junction bases not matched to a gene: 10. The CDR3 loop is CASKPDRGRGELFF. The CDR3 DNA reads as TGTGCCAGCAAACCCGACAGGGGGAGGGGGGAGCTGTTTTTT.

The V and J genes are TRBV5-5 and TRBJ2-5, with 13 bases identical to TRBD2. The trim removed 4 bases at V and 3 bases at J, leaving 3 bases unmatched. Germline V lookup: CDR1 SGHKS, CDR2 YYEKEE (reference sequence). This CDR3 has 15 residues. The CDR3 region has the DNA TGTGCCAGCAGCCCCGGACTAGCGGGAGAAGAGACCCAGTACTTC. Protein: CASSPGLAGEETQYF.

The chain is built from TRBV5-1 and TRBJ2-5; 11 nucleotides align to TRBD1. J was trimmed by 1 base and V by 2 bases; bases with no gene match: 1. Germline V gene lookup returns CDR1 SGHRS and CDR2 YFSETQ. The CDR3 is made up of 15 amino acids. The DNA for the CDR3 is TGCGCCAGCAGCTTTGGGACAGGGGGCCAAGAGACCCAGTACTTC. It encodes CASSFGTGGQETQYF.

The chain combines TRBV2 with TRBJ1-1; weak D call: TRBD1 (6 bases). Germline V lookup: CDR1 SNHLY, CDR2 FYNNEI. The CDR3 has 15 amino acids. V lost 7 bases and J 1 base, leaving 16 bases between the germline ends. The CDR3 loop is CASNRGGVENTEAFF. The CDR3 nucleotides read TGTGCCAGCAATAGGGGGGGAGTAGAGAACACTGAAGCTTTCTTT.

The chain couples TRBV5-4 to TRBJ1-1, with D maybe TRBD1 (5 bases). The ends were cut back, 0 bases at V and 0 bases at J, with 6 bases in the middle. The CDR3 runs 14 residues. Germline loops: CDR1 SGHNT, CDR2 YYREEE (reference sequence). The CDR3 loop reads CASSLDRMNTEAFF. The CDR3 DNA reads TGTGCCAGCAGCTTGGACAGGATGAACACTGAAGCTTTCTTT.

This sequence joins TRBV5-1 and TRBJ1-4; D gene uncertain. The CDR3 spans 14 residues. V was trimmed by 4 bases and J by 0 bases, leaving 7 bases between them. Germline CDR1 and CDR2: SGHRS and YFSETQ. The CDR3, as DNA: TGCGCCAGCAGCACCGGGGCAACTAATGAAAAACTGTTTTTT. The encoded protein is CASSTGATNEKLFF.

The chain joins TRBV27 to TRBJ1-5; possibly TRBD1 for D (5 bases). The CDR3 runs to 14 residues. CDR1 and CDR2 (germline): MNHEY, SMNVEV (reference sequence). V lost 4 bases to trimming and J lost 7 bases, with 14 bases between them. Here the CDR3 DNA reads TGTGCCAGCAGTTCGCCGGGGGTCCGACAGCCCCAGCATTTT. Translation: CASSSPGVRQPQHF.

This chain uses TRBV18 with TRBJ2-5, with 7 bases aligning to TRBD2. Germline loops: CDR1 KGHSH, CDR2 LQKENI. This CDR3 is built from 12 residues. The V segment lost 3 bases and the J segment 5 bases; nucleotides outside the gene matches: 0. The DNA of the CDR3 is TGTGCCAGCTCACCGGGAGGGGAGACCCAGTACTTC. This translates into CASSPGGETQYF. The full variable domain, its missing parts supplied by reference TRBV18 and TRBJ2-5, is NAGVMQNPRHLVRRRGQEARLRCSPMKGHSHVYWYRQLPEEGLKFMVYLQKENIIDESGMPKERFSAEFPKEGPSILRIQQVVRGDSAAYFCASSPGGETQYFGPGTRLLVL.

The V call is TRBV28, the J call TRBJ2-3; 7 bases line up with TRBD1. CDR3 length: 15 amino acids. Germline V gene data show CDR1 as MDHEN and CDR2 as SYDVKM. After removal of 1 base from V and 5 bases from J, the junction contained 6 bases not matched to a gene. In nucleotides, the CDR3 is TGTGCCAGCAGTTTATCGGTCGACAGGGAAGATACGCAGTATTTT. It translates to CASSLSVDREDTQYF.